A selection of T cell receptor beta chains follows, all from one sample in a study of blood T cell repertoires in COVID-19. Measured with immunoSEQ multiplex PCR; TCRdb has only the in-frame clones, and not every one. The table has 85,000 to 120,000 clones, about two thirds seen once. Sequenced: peripheral blood. The source of these receptors is a human donor with acute or convalescent COVID-19. The donor label of this sample is uncertain. The CDR3 runs from the conserved cysteine through the conserved F or W. The D gene is left open where the match is weak. Where a row states a size, it is once, few, many or the class of an expanded clone; other rows omit it.

V: TRBV2; length: 15; size: .; J: TRBJ2-1; D: .; CDR3: CASSEAGGAPNEQFF; DNA: TGTGCCAGCAGTGAAGCAGGGGGGGCCCCCAATGAGCAGTTCTTC
V: TRBV27; length: 13; size: .; J: TRBJ1-4; D: .; CDR3: CASSFGQNEKLFF; DNA: TGTGCCAGCAGTTTTGGGCAAAATGAAAAACTGTTTTTT
V: TRBV19; length: 11; size: once; J: TRBJ2-7; D: .; CDR3: CASQGSYEQYF; DNA: TGTGCCAGTCAGGGGTCCTACGAGCAGTACTTC
V: TRBV11-2; length: 13; size: few; J: TRBJ1-1; D: .; CDR3: CASSLSTNTEAFF; DNA: TGTGCCAGCAGTCTCTCCACTAACACTGAAGCTTTCTTT
V: TRBV5-6; length: 14; size: .; J: TRBJ1-6; D: TRBD1; CDR3: CASSFTGGGSPLHF; DNA: TGTGCCAGCAGCTTTACAGGGGGTGGTTCACCCCTCCACTTT
V: TRBV9; length: 16; size: .; J: TRBJ1-5; D: TRBD1; CDR3: CASSPGQGTRNQPQHF; DNA: TGTGCCAGCAGCCCGGGACAGGGGACACGCAATCAGCCCCAGCATTTT
V: TRBV28; length: 14; size: .; J: TRBJ1-1; D: .; CDR3: CASIQPRKNTEAFF; DNA: TGTGCCAGCATCCAACCCAGAAAGAACACTGAAGCTTTCTTT
V: TRBV2; length: 16; size: .; J: TRBJ2-2; D: TRBD1; CDR3: CASRKQGASSTGELFF; DNA: TGTGCCAGCAGAAAACAGGGGGCTTCGAGCACCGGGGAGCTGTTTTTT
V: TRBV7-9; length: 14; size: .; J: TRBJ2-5; D: TRBD1; CDR3: CASSPRGRGETQYF; DNA: TGTGCCAGCAGCCCCAGGGGGCGAGGGGAGACCCAGTACTTC
V: TRBV7-2; length: 15; size: .; J: TRBJ2-2; D: TRBD1; CDR3: CASSMGQGSTGELFF; DNA: TGTGCCAGCAGCATGGGACAGGGGAGCACCGGGGAGCTGTTTTTT
V: TRBV7-6; length: 13; size: few; J: TRBJ1-1; D: .; CDR3: CASSYGQNTEAFF; DNA: TGTGCCAGCAGCTACGGACAGAACACTGAAGCTTTCTTT
V: TRBV7-8; length: 14; size: .; J: TRBJ2-7; D: .; CDR3: CASSSMRAAYEQYF; DNA: TGTGCCAGCAGCTCCATGCGGGCCGCCTACGAGCAGTACTTC
V: TRBV6-5; length: 14; size: few; J: TRBJ1-6; D: TRBD1; CDR3: CASSYQGGNSPLHF; DNA: TGTGCCAGCAGTTACCAGGGGGGTAATTCACCCCTCCACTTT
V: TRBV28; length: 15; size: .; J: TRBJ1-2; D: TRBD1; CDR3: CASSLPTGGVSGYTF; DNA: TGTGCCAGCAGTTTACCGACAGGGGGCGTTTCTGGCTACACCTTC
V: TRBV7-3; length: 15; size: once; J: TRBJ2-7; D: TRBD2; CDR3: CASSKSGGGTYEQYF; DNA: TGTGCCAGCAGCAAAAGCGGGGGCGGAACCTACGAGCAGTACTTC
V: TRBV4-1; length: 16; size: .; J: TRBJ1-1; D: .; CDR3: CASSPAPLGSATEAFF; DNA: TGCGCCAGCAGCCCTGCCCCACTAGGGAGTGCCACTGAAGCTTTCTTT
V: TRBV7-9; length: 14; size: .; J: TRBJ1-6; D: .; CDR3: CASSLETINSPLHF; DNA: TGTGCCAGCAGCTTAGAGACAATTAATTCACCCCTCCACTTT
V: TRBV2; length: 16; size: .; J: TRBJ2-5; D: TRBD2; CDR3: CASSEVRGAPQETQYF; DNA: TGTGCCAGCAGTGAAGTGCGGGGGGCGCCCCAAGAGACCCAGTACTTC
V: TRBV2; length: 13; size: .; J: TRBJ1-2; D: .; CDR3: CASSRTVRDGYTF; DNA: TGTGCCAGCAGCCGGACAGTCCGGGATGGCTACACCTTC
V: TRBV10-1; length: 12; size: once; J: TRBJ2-7; D: TRBD1; CDR3: CASGQGSDEQYF; DNA: TGCGCCAGCGGACAGGGGTCTGACGAGCAGTACTTC
V: TRBV7-2; length: 17; size: .; J: TRBJ2-1; D: TRBD2; CDR3: CASSLGSLAGAYNEQFF; DNA: TGTGCCAGCAGCTTAGGGTCGTTAGCGGGGGCCTACAATGAGCAGTTCTTC
V: TRBV18; length: 15; size: .; J: TRBJ2-5; D: TRBD2; CDR3: CASSRNPSGQETQYF; DNA: TGTGCCAGCTCACGAAATCCTAGCGGCCAAGAGACCCAGTACTTC
V: TRBV29-1; length: 13; size: .; J: TRBJ2-7; D: .; CDR3: CSVVGDARGEQYF; DNA: TGCAGCGTTGTGGGCGACGCACGAGGGGAGCAGTACTTC
V: TRBV3-1/TRBV3-2; length: 16; size: .; J: TRBJ1-3; D: TRBD1; CDR3: CASSSTGYRSGNTIYF; DNA: TGTGCCAGCAGCTCGACAGGGTATAGATCTGGAAACACCATATATTTT
V: TRBV4-2; length: 15; size: .; J: TRBJ1-3; D: .; CDR3: CASSQGTTSGNTIYF; DNA: TGTGCCAGCAGCCAAGGAACGACATCTGGAAACACCATATATTTT
V: TRBV6-5; length: 14; size: .; J: TRBJ2-2; D: TRBD1; CDR3: CASTRTGDTGELFF; DNA: TGTGCCAGCACGAGGACAGGGGACACCGGGGAGCTGTTTTTT